The 3 T cell receptor beta chains below come from one sample, sequenced in a study of cytomegalovirus exposure and HLA in healthy donors. Researchers ran the PCR with 60 Vbeta and 13 Jbeta primers. Libraries were prepared by immunoSEQ multiplex PCR; TCRdb keeps only in-frame clonotypes and omits some of them. The sample holds roughly 120,000 clones, approximately 80% seen once. The sequenced sample was PBMCs. The receptors were sampled from a human donor in good health.

The chain has TRBV19 and TRBJ2-2; a possible D gene is TRBD1 (6 bases). The CDR3 is 15 residues long. CDR1 and CDR2 (germline): LNHDA, SQIVND (reference sequence). The V end was cut by 3 bases, the J end by 4 bases, with 12 bases between. The CDR3 sequence: CASSIGDKSTGELFF. The CDR3 nucleotides read TGTGCCAGTAGTATTGGGGACAAGTCCACCGGGGAGCTGTTTTTT.

The chain joins TRBV5-6 to TRBJ2-2, with 15 bases matching TRBD2. The CDR3 extends over 18 amino acids. Trimming took 2 bases from V and 7 from J; bases not matched to a gene: 9. The germline V gene has CDR1 SGHDT and CDR2 YYEEEE. The CDR3 here is CASSFGLAGGLSNGELFF. CDR3 sequence (DNA): TGTGCCAGCAGCTTTGGACTAGCGGGAGGGCTCTCGAACGGGGAGCTGTTTTTT.

The chain couples TRBV28 to TRBJ1-1; tentative D call: TRBD1 (6 bases). Germline CDR1 reads MDHEN; CDR2 reads SYDVKM. The V end lost 4 bases, the J end lost 10 bases, and 25 bases lay between the germline ends. The CDR3 loop spans 16 amino acids. CDR3 amino acids: CASSSTPPGHFHRAFF. The CDR3, as DNA: TGTGCCAGCAGTTCTACTCCCCCGGGACATTTCCACAGAGCTTTCTTT.